The 20 T cell receptor beta chains below were found in one sample sequenced in a study of regulatory T cells in long-lasting Graves disease. Time point: persistent/refractory GD, antithyroid drugs over 5 years with positive TRAb. Construction of the TCR library relied on RNA isolated from PBMCs. CDR3 regions were amplified by Arm-PCR using iRepertoire HTBI primers to build TCR beta libraries. TCRdb called the multiplex PCR reads again in MiXCR, with one record for every CDR3 protein. In the table there are 400,000 to 500,000 distinct CDR3 sequences, about 21% of which are singletons. The starting material was peripheral blood mononuclear cells (PBMCs), obtained when the disease was refractory, from a patient treated with antithyroid drugs. These receptors were collected from a female donor with Graves disease.

This clonotype appeared many times. The chain employs TRBV12-3 or TRBV12-4 and TRBJ1-4, with 7 bases that match TRBD1. J gave up 7 bases and V 4 bases, and 9 bases lay outside the gene matches. CDR3 size: 15 residues. CDR3 sequence: CASSSDDRAGEKLFF. In DNA form, the CDR3 reads TGTGCCAGCAGTTCCGACGACAGGGCGGGTGAAAAACTGTTTTTT.

The chain couples TRBV10-3 to TRBJ2-1; 8 nucleotides line up with TRBD2. The V segment lost 2 bases and the J segment 8 bases; nucleotides outside the gene matches: 8. This CDR3 region has 15 residues. Germline CDR1 reads ENHRY; CDR2 reads SYGVKD. As DNA, the CDR3 is TGTGCCATCAGTGAGAGGGCGGGAGCGGGGGATGAGCAGTTCTTC. Translating it yields CAISERAGAGDEQFF.

V and J are TRBV18 and TRBJ1-6; the match to TRBD1 covers 9 bases. In germline, CDR1 is KGHSH, CDR2 LQKENI. The CDR3 contains 15 residues. J lost 10 bases, V lost 0 bases, and 4 bases had no gene match. CDR3 amino acids: CASSPPGQGGSPLHF. CDR3 in DNA: TGTGCCAGCTCACCACCGGGACAGGGAGGCTCACCCCTCCACTTT.

Ten or more counts support this clonotype. V gene TRBV13 combines with J gene TRBJ1-1; D is uncertain. The CDR3 is made up of 16 amino acids. CDR1 PRHDT and CDR2 FYEKMQ come from the germline V gene (reference sequence). V was trimmed by 4 bases and J by 4 bases, leaving 19 bases between them. CDR3 nucleotide sequence: TGTGCCAGCAGCTCAAAGAGGGAAAGGATCCTCACTGAAGCTTTCTTT. Its translation is CASSSKRERILTEAFF. Looking up the rest from reference TRBV13 and TRBJ1-1 gives the full variable domain: AAGVIQSPRHLIKEKRETATLKCYPIPRHDTVYWYQQGPGQDPQFLISFYEKMQSDKGSIPDRFSAQQFSDYHSELNMSSLELGDSALYFCASSSKRERILTEAFFGQGTRLTVV.

Worth noting for this clonotype: A much bigger clone sits one base away, suggesting this may be a read error. The V and J genes are TRBV11-1 and TRBJ2-2, with D possibly TRBD2 on 5 matching bases. Germline V lookup: CDR1 SGHAT, CDR2 FQDESV (reference sequence). The V end lost 4 bases, the J end lost 5 bases, and 11 bases lay between the germline ends. The CDR3 has 14 residues. As DNA, the CDR3 is TGTGCCAGCAGCTACCACAGCGGTACCGGGGAGCTGTTTTTT. This sequence encodes CASSYHSGTGELFF.

This clonotype has a handful of counts. This sequence joins TRBV5-4 and TRBJ2-2, with TRBD1 matching over 7 bases. After removal of 4 bases from V and 3 bases from J, the junction contained 9 bases not matched to a gene. The CDR3 has 16 residues. The V gene's germline CDR1 is SGHNT and CDR2 YYREEE (reference sequence). The CDR3 DNA reads as TGTGCCAGCAGCCCGCCGGGGACAGTTGACACCGGGGAGCTGTTTTTT. This sequence encodes CASSPPGTVDTGELFF.

The sample holds many counts of this clonotype. This chain connects TRBV18 to TRBJ1-4; D not resolved. CDR3 size: 15 residues. Germline V lookup: CDR1 KGHSH, CDR2 LQKENI. Trimming pared 3 bases from V and 0 bases from J, leaving 8 bases between. CDR3 sequence reads: CASSPPRTTNEKLFF. CDR3 in DNA: TGTGCCAGCTCACCCCCCCGGACAACTAATGAAAAACTGTTTTTT.

J is TRBJ2-3 and V is TRBV6-2 or TRBV6-3; 9 bases are shared with TRBD1. CDR1 and CDR2 (germline): MNHEY, SVGEGT. CDR3 length: 15 amino acids. The junction had 10 bases not matched to a gene; V was cut back by 9 bases and J by 3 bases. The CDR3 DNA is TGTGCCAGTTCTGACAGGGGGATAGGTACAGATACGCAGTATTTT. Its protein is CASSDRGIGTDTQYF.

The table lists this clonotype with many counts. The DNA for the CDR3 is TGTGCCATCACCCCGGGACAGGGGAATGGCTACACCTTC. It specifies CAITPGQGNGYTF. This chain joins TRBV10-3 and TRBJ1-2; 10 bases line up with TRBD1. V shed 7 bases and J 6 bases; nucleotides not matched to a gene: 5. CDR1 is ENHRY, CDR2 SYGVKD, per germline. The CDR3 runs to 13 residues.

This clonotype was observed many times. The chain recombines TRBV7-2 with TRBJ2-2, with 7 bases lining up with TRBD1. V lost 2 bases, J lost 2 bases, and 2 bases stayed unmatched. The CDR3 length is 15 residues. Germline V CDR1 and CDR2: SGHTA, FQGNSA. CDR3 DNA: TGTGCCAGCAGCTTACGGGACAGAAACACCGGGGAGCTGTTTTTT. Translating it yields CASSLRDRNTGELFF.

This clonotype was seen many times. The V call is TRBV6-5, the J call TRBJ1-2; TRBD1 might be the D (6 bases). This CDR3 has 15 amino acids. Per germline, CDR1 MNHEY and CDR2 SVGAGI. The V end lost 4 bases, the J end lost 2 bases, and 14 bases lay between the germline ends. CDR3 residues: CASSSRDTRNYGYTF. CDR3 DNA sequence: TGTGCCAGCAGTTCCCGGGACACACGAAACTATGGCTACACCTTC.

This clonotype occurred many times. The V and J genes are TRBV20-1 and TRBJ2-7; the D gene is possibly TRBD1 (6 bases). Germline CDR1 is DFQATT and CDR2 is SNEGSKA (reference sequence). The CDR3 has 13 amino acids. The V and J ends lost 1 base and 5 bases respectively, with 12 bases between them. The CDR3 protein is CSARGTQGHEQYF. The DNA of the CDR3 is TGCAGTGCTAGAGGAACCCAGGGGCACGAGCAGTACTTC.

This chain uses TRBV19 with TRBJ1-1, with D maybe TRBD1 (5 bases). This CDR3 comprises 13 residues. CDR1 is LNHDA, CDR2 SQIVND, per germline (reference sequence). V was pared by 9 bases and J by 1 base, with 12 bases between. The chain's CDR3 is CASQGVRNTEAFF. Written as DNA, the CDR3 is TGTGCCAGCCAAGGGGTCCGGAACACTGAAGCTTTCTTT.

This clonotype was observed at least ten times. The chain recombines TRBV2 with TRBJ1-4; TRBD1 agrees at 7 bases. Germline V gene data show CDR1 as SNHLY and CDR2 as FYNNEI. With 6 bases clipped from V and 5 bases from J, the junction kept 6 bases outside the gene matches. The CDR3 loop spans 14 amino acids. The CDR3 coding sequence is TGTGCCAGCAGCATCGACAGGGTAAATGAAAAACTGTTTTTT. Encoded protein: CASSIDRVNEKLFF.

Turning to this clonotype: A much larger clonotype is one base distant, so this may be a read error. This chain links TRBV28 with TRBJ1-2; D unclear. The CDR3 runs to 12 residues. Trimming cost V 6 bases and J 4 bases, with 9 bases left between them. Germline V gives CDR1 MDHEN, CDR2 SYDVKM. DNA for the CDR3: TGTGCCAGCAGAACTGCCCCCTATGGCTACACCTTC. It encodes CASRTAPYGYTF.

The V and J genes are TRBV7-9 and TRBJ1-1, with D uncertain. Germline-derived CDR1 and CDR2 are SEHNR and FQNEAQ (reference sequence). Trimming removed 5 bases from V and 4 bases from J, with 8 bases in between. This CDR3 contains 12 residues. The CDR3 DNA sequence: TGTGCCAGCAGCCGGAGTCCCACTGAAGCTTTCTTT. Translated: CASSRSPTEAFF.

The rearrangement uses TRBV14 and TRBJ2-7; 8 nucleotides match TRBD1. The length of the CDR3 is 15 residues. V shed 2 bases, J shed 0 bases, and the junction held 3 bases outside the gene matches. Germline loops: CDR1 SGHDN, CDR2 FVKESK. The CDR3 region has the DNA TGTGCCAGCAGCCAACAGGGGGCAAGCTCCTACGAGCAGTACTTC. Its translation: CASSQQGASSYEQYF.

The chain is built from TRBV14 and TRBJ2-7, with a possible D match to TRBD2 (6 bases). Germline CDR1 is SGHDN and CDR2 is FVKESK. The V end was cut by 1 base, the J end by 3 bases, with 16 bases between. The CDR3 has 16 amino acids. The CDR3 DNA follows: TGTGCCAGCAGCCAAGTCGGAACGGGAGCCCTCTACGAGCAGTACTTC. Translation: CASSQVGTGALYEQYF.

This clonotype was seen only a few times. V gene TRBV6-2 or TRBV6-3 combines with J gene TRBJ2-2, with D tentatively TRBD2 (5 bases). Trimming took 6 bases from V and 6 from J, leaving 14 bases between them. This CDR3 contains 14 residues. The germline CDR1 and CDR2 sequences are MNHEY and SVGEGT. This CDR3 reads CASSELRGAGELFF. CDR3 bases: TGTGCCAGCAGCGAACTACGGGGAGCCGGGGAGCTGTTTTTT.

The gene calls are TRBV3-1 and TRBJ2-6, with D maybe TRBD1 (5 bases). The CDR3 loop spans 18 amino acids. The V gene lost 3 bases and the J gene lost 0 bases, with 15 bases spanning the gap. Germline V CDR1 and CDR2: LGHDT, YNNKEL (reference sequence). CDR3 loop: CASSHRTGNVSGANVLTF. DNA for the CDR3: TGTGCCAGCAGCCACCGAACAGGAAACGTCTCTGGGGCCAACGTCCTGACTTTC.